This T cell receptor beta chain is from a study of blood T cells in healthy people across ages. Study summary: Per two T cells, template switching captured roughly one barcoded beta molecule.

A J-beta primer mix and a sample-barcoded 5' primer were used in a second PCR of about 7 to 11 cycles. MiXCR was run by TCRdb on the 5' RACE reads, yielding one entry per CDR3 protein. The data hold about 1.4 million distinct CDR3 sequences, with roughly 60% observed a single time. CDR3 length: 16 residues. Trimming stripped 3 bases from V and 1 base from J, with 12 bases between. CDR1 and CDR2 (germline): MNHNS, SASEGT. Material for sequencing was blood. This clonotype originated in a young man in good health. The chain joins TRBV6-1 to TRBJ2-2; D remains unclear. CDR3 DNA: TGTGCCAGCAGTGACCGGTCAGGATGGAACACCGGGGAGCTGTTTTTT. Amino acid sequence: CASSDRSGWNTGELFF.